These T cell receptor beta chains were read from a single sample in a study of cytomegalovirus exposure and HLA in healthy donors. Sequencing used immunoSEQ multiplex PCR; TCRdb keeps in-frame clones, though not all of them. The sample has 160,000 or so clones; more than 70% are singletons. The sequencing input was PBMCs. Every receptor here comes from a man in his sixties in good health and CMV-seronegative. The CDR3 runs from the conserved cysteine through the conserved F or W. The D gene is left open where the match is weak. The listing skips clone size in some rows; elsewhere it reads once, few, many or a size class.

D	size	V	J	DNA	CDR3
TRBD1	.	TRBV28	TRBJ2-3	TGTGCCAGCAGTTGGGACAGTTTTAGCACAGATACGCAGTATTTT	CASSWDSFSTDTQYF
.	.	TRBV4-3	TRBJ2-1	TGCGCCAGCAGCCAACGGGGTGAGCAGTTCTTC	CASSQRGEQFF
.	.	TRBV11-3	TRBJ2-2	TGTGCCAGCAGCTTAGAATCGGTGGCCGGGGAGCTGTTTTTT	CASSLESVAGELFF
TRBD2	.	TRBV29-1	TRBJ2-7	TGCAGCGCTGCATCGGGACTAGCGTTCGTCGAGCAGTACTTC	CSAASGLAFVEQYF
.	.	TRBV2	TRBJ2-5	TGTGCCAGCGGAACATGGGCCAGGCAAGAGACCCAGTACTTC	CASGTWARQETQYF
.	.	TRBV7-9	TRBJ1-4	TGTGCCAGCAGCTTAGGAAGGGGTGGGTTTGAAAAACTGTTTTTT	CASSLGRGGFEKLFF
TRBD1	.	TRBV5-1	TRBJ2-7	TGCGCCAGCAGCTTGGCTTACGACAGGGAGTACGAGCAGTACTTC	CASSLAYDREYEQYF
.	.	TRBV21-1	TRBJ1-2	TGTGCCAGCAGCAAGAGAAGGGGGGGCGACGATTGTAACTATGGCTACACCTTC	CASSKRRGGDDCNYGYTF
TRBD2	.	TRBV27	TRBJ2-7	TGTGCCAGCAGTTTACTTGGGCCGGGAGGGGGTTACGAGCAGTACTTC	CASSLLGPGGGYEQYF
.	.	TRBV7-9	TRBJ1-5	TGTGCCAGCACGGACAGCATCAATCAGCCCCAGCATTTT	CASTDSINQPQHF
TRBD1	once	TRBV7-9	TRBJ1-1	TGTGCCAGCCAATTAGGTCAGGGGGTGTGGGACACTGAAGCTTTCTTT	CASQLGQGVWDTEAFF
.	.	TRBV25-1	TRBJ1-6	TGTGCCAGCAGGACGGGAGGTAACCTCCACTTT	CASRTGGNLHF
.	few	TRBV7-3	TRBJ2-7	TGTGCCAGCAGCCAAGGGGCGGGGAGGTCCTACGAGCAGTACTTC	CASSQGAGRSYEQYF
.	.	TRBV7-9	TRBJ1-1	TGTGCCAGCAGGACCACAGAACGAAACACTGAAGCTTTCTTT	CASRTTERNTEAFF
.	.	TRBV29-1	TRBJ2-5	TGCAGCGTTGTTCCAGTTCGAGAGACCCAGTACTTC	CSVVPVRETQYF
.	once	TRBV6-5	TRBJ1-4	TGTGCCAGCAGTGGACACCGAAATAATGAAAAACTGTTTTTT	CASSGHRNNEKLFF
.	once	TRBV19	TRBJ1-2	TGTGCCAGTAGTATAACGCAGGGATCCTATGGCTACACCTTC	CASSITQGSYGYTF
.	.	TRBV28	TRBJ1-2	TGTGCCAGCTACCGAGCTAACTATGGCTACACCTTC	CASYRANYGYTF
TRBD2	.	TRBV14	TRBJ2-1	TGTGCCAGCAGCCAAGGAGTGGGTAGCGGGGGATGGAATGAGCAGTTCTTC	CASSQGVGSGGWNEQFF
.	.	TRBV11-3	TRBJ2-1	TGTGCCAGCAGCTTAGCGGGGGTGGGAGATGAGCAGTTCTTC	CASSLAGVGDEQFF
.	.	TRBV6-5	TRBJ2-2	TGTGCCAGCAGTTACAGCCAGGCCCTCTACACCGGGGAGCTGTTTTTT	CASSYSQALYTGELFF
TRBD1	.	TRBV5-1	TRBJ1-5	TGCGCCAGCAGCTCACAGGGGGGCGGCAATCAGCCCCAGCATTTT	CASSSQGGGNQPQHF
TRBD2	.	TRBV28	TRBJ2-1	TGTGCCAGCAGTTCGGGACTAGCGGGGGGGTACAATGAGCAGTTCTTC	CASSSGLAGGYNEQFF
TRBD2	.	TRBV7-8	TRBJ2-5	TGTGCCAGCAGCTTAGTTGGGGGGACTAGCGGGGAGACCCAGTACTTC	CASSLVGGTSGETQYF
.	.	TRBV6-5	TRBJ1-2	TGTGCCAGCAGTTACGGCGGCTGGGGGCGCGATTATGGCTACACCTTC	CASSYGGWGRDYGYTF
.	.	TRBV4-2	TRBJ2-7	TGTGCCAGCAGCCAAGAGGGCATCTACGAGCAGTACTTC	CASSQEGIYEQYF
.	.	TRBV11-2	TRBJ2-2	TGTGCCAGCAGCAGGCGGCAGGGCCAGAACACCGGGGAGCTGTTTTTT	CASSRRQGQNTGELFF
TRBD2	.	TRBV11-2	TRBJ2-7	TGTGCCAGCAGCTTAGGTAGCGGGAGTGGGTCCTACGAGCAGTACTTC	CASSLGSGSGSYEQYF
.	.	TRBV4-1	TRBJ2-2	TGCGCCAGCAGCGCGACAGCCCCGAACACCGGGGAGCTGTTTTTT	CASSATAPNTGELFF
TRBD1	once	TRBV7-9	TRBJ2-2	TGTTCCAGCAGGCCCGGACAGGGAGGAACCGGGGAGCTGTTTTTT	CSSRPGQGGTGELFF
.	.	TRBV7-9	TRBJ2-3	TGTGCCAGCAGCTTATCGTTAGCGGTTTTGCGGGGAGATACGCAGTATTTT	CASSLSLAVLRGDTQYF
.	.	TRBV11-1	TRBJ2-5	TGTGCCAGCAGGCCCCTAGGTGGGGCCCCACAAGAGACCCAGTACTTC	CASRPLGGAPQETQYF
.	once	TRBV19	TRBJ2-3	TGTGCCAGTAGTAAGGCGGGGACAGATACGCAGTATTTT	CASSKAGTDTQYF
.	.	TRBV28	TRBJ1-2	TGTGCCAGCAGGATATCAACCAGACAGGCAATCACCTTC	CASRISTRQAITF
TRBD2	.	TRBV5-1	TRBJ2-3	TGCGCCAGCAGCGGGACTAGCGGATCAGATACGCAGTATTTT	CASSGTSGSDTQYF
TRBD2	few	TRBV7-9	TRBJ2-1	TGTGCCAGCAGCTCGGTGGGGCAGGGACTAAGGAATGAGCAGTTCTTC	CASSSVGQGLRNEQFF
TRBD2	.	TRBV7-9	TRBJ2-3	TGTGCCAGCAGAACGAACGGGGGGGATACGCAGTATTTT	CASRTNGGDTQYF
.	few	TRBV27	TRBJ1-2	TGTGCCAGCAGTTTATATTCAGGGGCCTATGGCTACACCTTC	CASSLYSGAYGYTF
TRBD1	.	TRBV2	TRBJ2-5	TGTGCCAGCAGTGCACGGACAGGCGCGCAAGAGACCCAGTACTTC	CASSARTGAQETQYF
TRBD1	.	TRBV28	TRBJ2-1	TGTGCCAGCAGGTGGGACAGCGATTACAATGAGCAGTTCTTC	CASRWDSDYNEQFF
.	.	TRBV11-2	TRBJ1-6	TGTGCCAGCAGCTCCAGGGTGACAGGCTTCAATTCACCCCTCCACTTT	CASSSRVTGFNSPLHF
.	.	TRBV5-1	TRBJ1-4	TGCGCCAGCAGCTACGACAGGAGACCCGCAACTAATGAAAAACTGTTTTTT	CASSYDRRPATNEKLFF
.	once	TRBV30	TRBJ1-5	TGTGCCTGGAGTTCGGACAACAATCAGCCCCAGCATTTT	CAWSSDNNQPQHF